This T cell receptor (beta chain) was profiled in a study of memory CD4+ T cells and cytomegalovirus serostatus. Repertoires were generated with immunoSEQ multiplex PCR, while TCRdb's copy carries only in-frame clones and drops some. Among tens of thousands of clones listed, around 80% were seen once. Germline trimming cut 5 bases from V and 6 bases from J; bases unmatched to any gene: 2. CDR3 length equals 12 residues. CDR1 MNHEY and CDR2 SVGAGI come from the germline V gene. The sort gate was single viable CD3+CD4+CD8-CD45RO+ cells for memory CD4+ T cells. Total CD4+ T cells were enriched by CD4 positive selection.

The receptor's source is an adult in good health and CMV-seronegative. The sample taken for sequencing was memory CD4+ T cells from blood. This chain joins TRBV6-5 and TRBJ2-3, with 7 bases lining up with TRBD1. CDR3: CASSQQGDTQYF. The CDR3 DNA reads as TGTGCCAGCAGTCAACAGGGGGATACGCAGTATTTT.